What follows describes a single TCR beta chain. Its antigen is currently not known. No base quality information exists; no much larger clone differs at one position. These data belong to a study of cytomegalovirus exposure and HLA in healthy donors (dated 2017 in TCRdb). As for the study more broadly: An earlier analysis of 587 of the donors reported 250 to 300 Gb of sequence data and 90 million to 120 million unique TCR beta sequences obtained from around 170 million T cells. An early release that covered 640 HLA-typed donors contained about 300 gigabases of sequencing data and about 93 million unique TCR sequences. Of the 398 genotyped donors, 75% to 85% were placed in the genetic ancestry cluster associated with self-reported Caucasian donors. The aim of the study was to test whether cataloging public T cell receptors could identify signatures of past pathogen exposure. The study profiled the T cell repertoires of approximately 700 subjects by immunosequencing and related them to cytomegalovirus serostatus. A separate validation cohort of 100 to 150 different subjects was used in addition to the roughly 700-subject first cohort. To predict cytomegalovirus infection status, the study brought together high-throughput TCR immunosequencing, statistical association of individual TCRs with disease status, and machine learning. A later analysis re-analyzed previously published TCR beta repertoires from several hundred donors and added high-resolution HLA genotyping to study TCR occurrence patterns. Rather than using new phenotypic data, the later analysis identified candidate immune exposures from TCR beta sequences and from how often those sequences occurred across donors. An earlier analysis of some 600 of the donors applied high-throughput TCR beta sequencing to assess whether each TCR beta V gene segment acted as functional or pseudogenic. Donor age, sex, ethnicity and CMV serostatus were collected together with the repertoire data. A later genetic analysis used genome-wide SNP genotypes for 398 of the 666 donors, treating that subset as a discovery cohort. Every discovery cohort repertoire had been produced on one sequencing platform. Class I and class II HLA loci were covered by the typing at four-digit resolution. Typing coverage differed by locus: A, B, C, DRB1 and DQB1 were typed in about 620-640 donors, DQA1 in 500 to 550, DPA1 in some 570, and DPB1 in just under 480. A few DR-DQ haplotypes were treated as single units for association and clustering because of strong linkage in the cohort. Among several hundred genotyped donors of the cohort, an average of roughly 230,000 unique TCR beta nucleotide sequences was sequenced per donor, of which approximately 18% were non-productive. The full study reports these points: Because some donors lacked HLA typing at each locus, the association tests relied only on the typed subset. Compared with equally common non-associated chains, HLA-associated TCR beta chains in a later analysis were more clonally expanded and had lower generation probabilities. Presence/absence analyses assumed roughly uniform sequencing depth across donors, an assumption that may not hold. When HLA alleles, especially DR and DQ, strongly co-occurred, attributing TCR associations to individual alleles was difficult. Only TCR beta chains were sequenced in this cohort, and the absence of alpha or paired-chain data limited detectable features. A later genetic analysis reported fewer N-insertions in productive TCRs among donors in an Asian-associated ancestry cluster than the roughly 640-donor mean. CMV serostatus was the only immune exposure information available for the cohort. A few of the identified cytomegalovirus-associated TCR beta chains were confirmed in vitro to be specific for cytomegalovirus antigens. A further reported finding was that TCR beta sequences accurately predicted the HLA-A and HLA-B alleles for most subjects in the first cohort. The authors suggested that the approach could potentially be generalized to other disease states and immunological phenotypes. Most TCR sequences were seen in very few donors, while some public TCRs were found in many individuals. Some 16 rarely observed V segments, including chromosome 9 orphons, were excluded from the earlier analysis of approximately 500 of the donors because counts were too low. In a later analysis, more than 15,000 TCR beta sequences were associated with specific HLA alleles at a false discovery rate of 0.05. According to a later analysis, parvovirus B19, influenza, CMV and Epstein-Barr virus appeared linked to several top co-occurrence clusters. A later genetic analysis associated a missense DCLRE1C variant with V-gene and J-gene trimming of TCR beta chains, and an independent cohort replicated the association. In a later analysis, the rate of TCR association differed among HLA loci, with DRB1 alleles having the most associated TCRs and HLA-C alleles having the fewest. The classifier was reported to diagnose cytomegalovirus status with high specificity and sensitivity in both the original cohort and the validation cohort. The study listed 170 or so TCR beta chains as associated with cytomegalovirus. An earlier analysis of around 540 of the donors showed that most TCR beta V segments appeared in productive rearrangements either about 87% or about 30% of the time, which broadly matched IMGT annotations. Correlated functional status among segregating V segments might reflect linkage disequilibrium, but an unknown experimental factor could not be ruled out. A group of highly shared sequence variants was considered likely to be a technical artifact of the sequencing pipeline. Because the 87-base-pair reads could not distinguish some IMGT-functional V segments, including TRBV6-2 and TRBV6-3, those segments were excluded. Most CMV-associated TCR beta chains appeared to be HLA-restricted in a later analysis, and the HLA associations seemed to be driven largely by CMV exposure.

The library was obtained by the immunoSEQ multiplex PCR assay. For the multiplex PCR, a mixture combining 60 forward primers for TCR Vbeta segments and 13 reverse primers for TCR Jbeta segments was used. The CDR3 region of rearranged TCR beta genes was amplified from genomic DNA by a multiplex PCR assay. On the Illumina HiSeq System, the amplified TCR beta libraries were sequenced as 87-base-pair reads. Per the authors' processing: In a later analysis, 70 million to 95 million unique TCR beta chains were counted across the roughly 700 repertoires, and around 11 million of these chains were shared by at least two donors. Raw reads were error-corrected and collapsed into unique sequences by a nearest-neighbor algorithm in which closely related sequences were merged to remove PCR and sequencing errors. Alignment of CDR3 sequences to IMGT reference sequences was used to assign V, D and J gene segments. Each retained sequence needed at least a six-nucleotide match to both a V gene segment and a J gene segment. A rearrangement was called productive if the CDR3 had no stop codons and remained in frame with V and J, and every other rearrangement was called non-productive. Following IMGT convention, CDR3 was defined as the stretch from the second conserved V-encoded cysteine to the conserved J-encoded phenylalanine. The earlier analysis of 500 to 750 of the donors excluded any sequence lacking an unambiguous match to a single V gene segment. An earlier analysis of approximately 590 of the donors classified V segments as functional when productive rearrangements were above 56.7% and as segregating when the standard deviation between donors was above 5%. A statistical classification framework was built to diagnose cytomegalovirus status from the catalog of TCR beta chain sequences. In a later analysis, TCR nucleotide sequences were compared against IMGT/GENE-DB human TR gene sequences so that V and J genes could be assigned. In a later analysis, CDR3 sequences and most-parsimonious VDJ recombination scenarios were assigned using the TCRdist pipeline. In a later analysis, every TCR beta chain was defined by the combination of its CDR3 amino acid sequence and its V-gene family, and reads without a unique V-gene family were dropped. In a later analysis, 500 to 650 highly shared, low-generation-probability nucleotide sequences were removed to address suspected cross-contamination and a sequencing artifact. In a later analysis, a clonal expansion index was calculated for each public chain from normalized within-repertoire ranks of inferred template counts. A later analysis computed generation probabilities with a VDJ recombination model fitted to out-of-frame rearrangements, and checked the results against IGoR. A later analysis scored TCR-TCR, TCR-HLA and TCR-CMV co-occurrence with hypergeometric tests, applying a repertoire-size bias correction to TCR pairs. To estimate false discovery rates, a later analysis permuted the HLA or CMV assignments 20 times. A later analysis grouped co-occurring TCRs with DBSCAN, adding TCRdist sequence similarity when clustering within HLA-allele-positive subsets. Repertoires with fewer than 30,000 or more than 120,000 public chains were left out of co-occurrence clustering, as were four to six repertoires with anomalous nucleotide sharing. TCRdb took this table from immuneACCESS and kept in-frame rearrangements with V and J called. Such tables lack part of the clones; where checked against another copy, unresolved V genes explain under half of the gap, and the rest is unexplained. That table is the source of V, J and clone size, and D and trimming were worked out from the DNA. In all, the sample holds 90,000 to 110,000 clones, and 60% to 85% of those were seen once. The ten top clones hold roughly 8.6% of the sample.

In total, approximately 700 healthy bone marrow donors made up the cohort. All cohort members were sampled while nominally healthy, although unrecorded immune exposures were likely present. The donor was CMV seropositive and belonged to the group of 250 to 300 seropositive cohort members. Every donor gave a peripheral blood sample, and the peripheral blood mononuclear cells from that sample were used for TCR beta sequencing. The Qiagen DNeasy Blood Extraction Kit was used to extract genomic DNA from the blood cell samples. The junction carries 13 bases between V and J, which are trimmed by 2 bases and 3 bases respectively. CDR1 KGHSH and CDR2 LQKENI were looked up in the germline V gene. The CDR3 goes from the cysteine to the phenylalanine over 15 residues. The sequence is cut down to CDR3 DNA, 45 bases in frame from base 1.

Sequenced material: PBMCs. The sequence joins TRBV18 to TRBJ1-1; the D segment could be TRBD1, given 5 matching bases. The receptor comes from a woman in her forties in good health and CMV-seropositive. The CDR3 has the sequence CASSPSGQGDTEAFF. The sequence in DNA is TGTGCCAGCTCACCATCTGGGCAGGGCGACACTGAAGCTTTCTTT.